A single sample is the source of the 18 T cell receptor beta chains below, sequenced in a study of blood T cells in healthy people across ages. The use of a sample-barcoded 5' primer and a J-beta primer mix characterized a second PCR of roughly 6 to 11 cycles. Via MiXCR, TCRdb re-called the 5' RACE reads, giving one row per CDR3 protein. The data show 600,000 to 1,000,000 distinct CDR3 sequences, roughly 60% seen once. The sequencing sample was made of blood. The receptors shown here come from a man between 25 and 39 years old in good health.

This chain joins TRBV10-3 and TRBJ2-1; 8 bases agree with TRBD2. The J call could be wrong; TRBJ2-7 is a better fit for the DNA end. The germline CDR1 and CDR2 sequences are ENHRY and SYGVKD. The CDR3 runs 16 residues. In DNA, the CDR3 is TGTGCCATCAGTGGGGCGGGGGGCTACATCCACAATGAGCAGTACTTC. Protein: CAISGAGGYIHNEQYF.

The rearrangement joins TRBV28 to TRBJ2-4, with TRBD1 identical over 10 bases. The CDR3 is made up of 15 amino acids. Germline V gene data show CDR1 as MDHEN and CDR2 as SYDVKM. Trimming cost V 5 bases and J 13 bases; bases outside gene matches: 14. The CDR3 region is CASSPRQGAYNEQYF. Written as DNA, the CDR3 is TGTGCCAGCAGTCCACGACAGGGGGCGTACAATGAGCAGTACTTC.

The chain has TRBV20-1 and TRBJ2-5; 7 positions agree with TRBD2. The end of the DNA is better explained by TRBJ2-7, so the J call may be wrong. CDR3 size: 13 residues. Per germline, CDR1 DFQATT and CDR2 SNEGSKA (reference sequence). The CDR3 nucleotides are TGCAGTGCTAGAGCCGGGACTAACTACGAGCAGTACTTC. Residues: CSARAGTNYEQYF.

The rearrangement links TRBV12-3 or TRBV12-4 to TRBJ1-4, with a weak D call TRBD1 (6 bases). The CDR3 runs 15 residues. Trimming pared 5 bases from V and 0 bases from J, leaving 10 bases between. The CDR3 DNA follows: TGTGCCAGCAGTCCTCACAGGGCAACTAATGAAAAACTGTTTTTT. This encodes CASSPHRATNEKLFF.

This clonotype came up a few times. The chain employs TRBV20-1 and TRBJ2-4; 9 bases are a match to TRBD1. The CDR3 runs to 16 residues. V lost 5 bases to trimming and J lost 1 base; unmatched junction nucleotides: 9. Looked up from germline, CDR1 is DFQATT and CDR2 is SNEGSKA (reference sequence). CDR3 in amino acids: CSAFNRGQSAKNIQYF. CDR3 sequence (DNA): TGCAGTGCTTTTAACAGGGGGCAATCGGCCAAAAACATTCAGTACTTC.

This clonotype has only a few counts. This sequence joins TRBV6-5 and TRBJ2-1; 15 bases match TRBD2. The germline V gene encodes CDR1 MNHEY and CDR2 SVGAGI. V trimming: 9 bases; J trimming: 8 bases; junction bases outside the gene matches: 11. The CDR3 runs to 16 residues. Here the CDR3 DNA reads TGTGCCAGGAGAGAGCAGGGACTAGCGGGAGGCGATGAGCAGTTCTTC. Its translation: CARREQGLAGGDEQFF.

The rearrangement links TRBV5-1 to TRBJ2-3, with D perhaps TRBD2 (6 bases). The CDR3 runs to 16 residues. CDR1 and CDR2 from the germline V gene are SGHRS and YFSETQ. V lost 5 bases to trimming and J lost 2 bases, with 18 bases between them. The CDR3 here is CASSLLSRGSTDTQYF. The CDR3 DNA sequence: TGCGCCAGCAGTTTGTTGTCGCGGGGCTCCACAGATACGCAGTATTTT.

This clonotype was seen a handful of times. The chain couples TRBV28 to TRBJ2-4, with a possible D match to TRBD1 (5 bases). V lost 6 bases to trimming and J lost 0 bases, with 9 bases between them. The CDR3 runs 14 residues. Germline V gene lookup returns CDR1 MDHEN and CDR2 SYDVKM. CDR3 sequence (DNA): TGTGCCAGCAGAACAGGTCTAGCCAAAAACATTCAGTACTTC. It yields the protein CASRTGLAKNIQYF.

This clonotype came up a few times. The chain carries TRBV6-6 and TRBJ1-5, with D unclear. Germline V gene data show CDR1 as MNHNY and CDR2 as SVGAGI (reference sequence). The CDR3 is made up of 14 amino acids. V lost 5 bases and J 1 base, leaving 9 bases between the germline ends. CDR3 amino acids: CASSPPGSNQPQHF. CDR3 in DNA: TGTGCCAGCAGTCCCCCCGGGAGCAATCAGCCCCAGCATTTT.

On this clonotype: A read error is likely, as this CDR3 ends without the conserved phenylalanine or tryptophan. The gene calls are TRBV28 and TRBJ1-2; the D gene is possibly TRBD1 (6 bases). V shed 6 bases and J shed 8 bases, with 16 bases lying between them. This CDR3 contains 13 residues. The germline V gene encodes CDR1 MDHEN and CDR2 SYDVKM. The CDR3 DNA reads TGTGCCAGCAGCCCGACAGGTTTGAGGGGCTACACCATC. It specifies CASSPTGLRGYTI.

CDR3 coding DNA: TGTGCCAGCAGTTACTCCATCTCCGGGACTAGCGAGAGCGGTTACAATGAGCAGTTCTTC. Protein sequence: CASSYSISGTSESGYNEQFF. The chain combines TRBV6-2 or TRBV6-3 with TRBJ2-1; 10 nucleotides agree with TRBD2. Germline-derived CDR1 and CDR2 are MNHEY and SVGEGT. This CDR3 comprises 20 residues. V shed 0 bases and J 4 bases; nucleotides not matched to a gene: 15.

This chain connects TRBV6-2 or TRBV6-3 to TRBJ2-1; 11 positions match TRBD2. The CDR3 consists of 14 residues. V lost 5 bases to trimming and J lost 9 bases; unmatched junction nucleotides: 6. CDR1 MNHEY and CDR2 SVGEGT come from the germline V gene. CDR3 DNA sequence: TGTGCCAGCAGTATAGCGGGAGGGAGCGGTGAGCAGTTCTTC. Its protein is CASSIAGGSGEQFF.

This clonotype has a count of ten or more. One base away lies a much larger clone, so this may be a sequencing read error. CDR3 protein: CSVEDPLLAESYNEQYF. The DNA for the CDR3 is TGCAGCGTTGAAGATCCCCTACTCGCGGAATCCTACAATGAGCAGTACTTC. The chain carries TRBV29-1 and TRBJ2-1; D not resolved. The J call may be wrong; the DNA end is better matched by TRBJ2-7. The CDR3 consists of 17 residues. CDR1 and CDR2 from the germline V gene are SQVTM and ANQGSEA.

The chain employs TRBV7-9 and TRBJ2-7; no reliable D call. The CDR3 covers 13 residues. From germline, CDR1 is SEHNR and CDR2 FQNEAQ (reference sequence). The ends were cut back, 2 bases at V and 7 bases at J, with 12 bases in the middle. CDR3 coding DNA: TGTGCCAGCAGCTTATTGAATCTGCGGGAGCAGTACTTC. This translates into CASSLLNLREQYF.

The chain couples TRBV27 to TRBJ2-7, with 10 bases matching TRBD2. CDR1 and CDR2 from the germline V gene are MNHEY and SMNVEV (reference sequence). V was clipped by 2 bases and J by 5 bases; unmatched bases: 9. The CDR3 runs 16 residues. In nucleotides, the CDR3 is TGTGCCAGCAGTTTAGAGGGGACTAGCGCGATGCACGAGCAGTACTTC. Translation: CASSLEGTSAMHEQYF.

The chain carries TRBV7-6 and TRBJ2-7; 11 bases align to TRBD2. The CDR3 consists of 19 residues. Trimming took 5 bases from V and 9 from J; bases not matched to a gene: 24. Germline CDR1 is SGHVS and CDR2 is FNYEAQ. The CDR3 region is CASSPGQLPGLAEADVQYF. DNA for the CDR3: TGTGCCAGCAGCCCGGGACAGCTTCCGGGACTAGCGGAGGCGGATGTGCAGTACTTC. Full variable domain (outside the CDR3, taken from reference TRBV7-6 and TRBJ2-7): GAGVSQSPRYKVTKRGQDVALRCDPISGHVSLYWYRQALGQGPEFLTYFNYEAQQDKSGLPNDRFSAERPEGSISTLTIQRTEQRDSAMYRCASSPGQLPGLAEADVQYFGPGTRLTVT.

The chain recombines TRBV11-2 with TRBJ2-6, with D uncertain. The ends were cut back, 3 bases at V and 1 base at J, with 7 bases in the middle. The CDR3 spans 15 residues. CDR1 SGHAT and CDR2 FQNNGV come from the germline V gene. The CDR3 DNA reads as TGTGCCAGCAGCTTCCTTAGGTCTGGGGCCAACGTCCTGACTTTC. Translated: CASSFLRSGANVLTF. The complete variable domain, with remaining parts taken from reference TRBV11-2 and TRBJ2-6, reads EAGVAQSPRYKIIEKRQSVAFWCNPISGHATLYWYQQILGQGPKLLIQFQNNGVVDDSQLPKDRFSAERLKGVDSTLKIQPAKLEDSAVYLCASSFLRSGANVLTFGAGSRLTVL.

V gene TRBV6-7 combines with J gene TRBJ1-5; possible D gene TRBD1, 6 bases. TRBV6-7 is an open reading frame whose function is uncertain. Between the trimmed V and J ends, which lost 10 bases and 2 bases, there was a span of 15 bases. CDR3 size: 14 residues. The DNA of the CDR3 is TGTGCCATCCCCGCGGGGGGCGGCAATCAGCCCCAGCATTTT. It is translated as CAIPAGGGNQPQHF.